Presented here are 9 T cell receptor beta chains from one specimen sequenced in a study of blood T cell repertoires in COVID-19. Clones were read by immunoSEQ multiplex PCR, and TCRdb kept only the in-frame ones, dropping some. This sample yields approximately 260,000 clones, of which 70% to 90% are seen a single time; roughly 11% belongs to the top ten. Sequenced material: peripheral blood. These receptor sequences come from an older woman with acute or convalescent COVID-19.

This clone appeared a single time. The chain carries TRBV18 and TRBJ1-1, with TRBD1 identical over 8 bases. The germline V gene has CDR1 KGHSH and CDR2 LQKENI. This CDR3 comprises 15 residues. The V gene end was trimmed by 1 base and the J gene end by 5 bases; junction bases not matched to a gene: 6. CDR3 protein: CASSPQDRAGTEAFF. CDR3 nucleotide sequence: TGTGCCAGCTCACCACAGGACAGGGCGGGTACTGAAGCTTTCTTT.

The rearrangement joins TRBV9 to TRBJ2-7, with TRBD2 identical over 10 bases. V was pared by 0 bases and J by 2 bases, with 8 bases of the junction left unmatched. This CDR3 comprises 17 residues. CDR1 and CDR2 (germline): SGDLS, YYNGEE. As DNA, the CDR3 is TGTGCCAGCAGCGTAGGGGAAGCGGGGGGGATCCCCTACGAGCAGTACTTC. Its translation is CASSVGEAGGIPYEQYF.

The CDR3: CASSLDGQGRNEQYF. Here the CDR3 DNA reads TGTGCCAGCAGCTTAGACGGACAGGGGCGGAACGAGCAGTACTTC. This chain uses TRBV11-2 with TRBJ2-7; 9 bases line up with TRBD1. J was trimmed by 5 bases and V by 0 bases; bases with no gene match: 5. Germline values: CDR1 SGHAT, CDR2 FQNNGV. CDR3 length: 15 residues.

The rearrangement uses TRBV7-9 and TRBJ2-2; D may be TRBD2 (6 bases). V was cut by 8 bases and J by 6 bases, with 25 bases left in between. Per the germline V gene, CDR1 is SEHNR and CDR2 is FQNEAQ (reference sequence). The length of the CDR3 is 17 residues. As DNA, the CDR3 is TGTGCCAGCCCTCGTGGGACTCAACTAATGGGGGCCGGGGAGCTGTTTTTT. This sequence encodes CASPRGTQLMGAGELFF. Looking up the rest from reference TRBV7-9 and TRBJ2-2 gives the full variable domain: DTGVSQNPRHKITKRGQNVTFRCDPISEHNRLYWYRQTLGQGPEFLTYFQNEAQLEKSRLLSDRFSAERPKGSFSTLEIQRTEQGDSAMYLCASPRGTQLMGAGELFFGEGSRLTVL.

V gene TRBV3-1 (or the pseudogene TRBV3-2) combines with J gene TRBJ1-2; D is uncertain. The CDR3 has 12 residues. Germline CDR1 reads LGHDT; CDR2 reads YNNKEL (reference sequence). Trimming removed 4 bases from V and 8 bases from J, with 11 bases in between. The DNA of the CDR3 is TGTGCCAGCAGCCCAGAGGCGGGCGGCTACACCTTC. Its protein product is CASSPEAGGYTF.

V usage is TRBV2 and J usage is TRBJ1-2, with 9 bases fitting TRBD1. Per the germline V gene, CDR1 is SNHLY and CDR2 is FYNNEI. The J segment lost 6 bases and the V segment lost 10 bases, leaving 15 bases of the junction unmatched. CDR3 size: 15 residues. The CDR3 loop reads CATPRLRDRDNGYTF. For the CDR3, the DNA is TGTGCCACTCCAAGACTCCGGGACAGGGATAATGGCTACACCTTC.

The chain's CDR3 is CATSDRDRGYGYTF. For the CDR3, the DNA is TGTGCCACCAGTGACAGGGACAGGGGTTATGGCTACACCTTC. The chain has TRBV24-1 and TRBJ1-2; 10 bases match TRBD1. The CDR3 contains 14 residues. Trimming removed 4 bases from V and 5 bases from J; junction bases left unmatched: 3. Germline V gives CDR1 KGHDR, CDR2 SFDVKD.

This chain uses TRBV19 with TRBJ1-6, with TRBD1 matching 10 bases. This CDR3 comprises 15 residues. The V gene end was trimmed by 7 bases and the J gene end by 7 bases; junction bases not matched to a gene: 7. Germline CDR1 and CDR2: LNHDA and SQIVND (reference sequence). CDR3 nucleotide sequence: TGTGCCAGTACCGGGGACAGGGGAGCGAATTCACCCCTCCACTTT. Translating it yields CASTGDRGANSPLHF. Full variable domain (outside the CDR3, taken from reference TRBV19 and TRBJ1-6): DGGITQSPKYLFRKEGQNVTLSCEQNLNHDAMYWYRQDPGQGLRLIYYSQIVNDFQKGDIAEGYSVSREKKESFPLTVTSAQKNPTAFYLCASTGDRGANSPLHFGNGTRLTVT.

This chain joins TRBV6-5 and TRBJ2-7, with a possible D match to TRBD1 (6 bases). Trimming pared 6 bases from V and 9 bases from J, leaving 12 bases between. Germline assignment: CDR1 MNHEY and CDR2 SVGAGI. The CDR3 is 11 amino acids. The CDR3 reads CASRIGGAQYF. The DNA for the CDR3 is TGTGCCAGCAGGATAGGGGGAGCGCAGTACTTC.